Below, 7 T cell receptor beta chains from the same sample are listed, as sequenced in a study of blood T cell repertoires in COVID-19. Repertoires were generated with immunoSEQ multiplex PCR, while TCRdb's copy carries only in-frame clones and drops some. The table has roughly 250,000 clones, 84% seen once. The specimen sequenced was peripheral blood. These receptors originate from a man in his fifties or sixties with acute or convalescent COVID-19.

This chain joins TRBV7-9 and TRBJ2-1, with D possibly being TRBD1 (6 bases). The CDR3 spans 17 residues. CDR1 is SEHNR, CDR2 FQNEAQ, per germline (reference sequence). V was cut by 1 base and J by 4 bases, with 17 bases left in between. In nucleotides, the CDR3 is TGTGCCAGCAGCTTAGGGGGGCCAGGAAGCCGATACAATGAGCAGTTCTTC. Its protein is CASSLGGPGSRYNEQFF.

This rearrangement joins TRBV9 to TRBJ2-3; D possibly corresponds to TRBD1 (5 bases). This CDR3 region has 17 residues. Trimming pared 3 bases from V and 3 bases from J, leaving 20 bases between. Germline CDR1 SGDLS, CDR2 YYNGEE. The CDR3 nucleotides are TGTGCCAGCAGCGCGCTGGGGCCGGCCGTTCGTACAGATACGCAGTATTTT. Translated, it gives CASSALGPAVRTDTQYF. The variable domain in full, completed from reference TRBV9 and TRBJ2-3, reads DSGVTQTPKHLITATGQRVTLRCSPRSGDLSVYWYQQSLDQGLQFLIQYYNGEERAKGNILERFSAQQFPDLHSELNLSSLELGDSALYFCASSALGPAVRTDTQYFGPGTRLTVL.

The genes are TRBV18 and TRBJ1-1; 8 positions match TRBD1. This CDR3 has 16 residues. Germline CDR1 reads KGHSH; CDR2 reads LQKENI. Losses at the gene ends were 4 bases for V and 5 bases for J; bases not matched to a gene: 12. CDR3 sequence reads: CASSRGTGGMETEAFF. CDR3 bases: TGTGCCAGCTCACGTGGGACAGGCGGTATGGAGACTGAAGCTTTCTTT.

The J gene is TRBJ1-5, the V gene TRBV21-1. TRBV21-1 is tagged as a pseudogene. The CDR3 extends over 18 amino acids. Here the CDR3 reads CASDGTEEFTHSNQPQHF. DNA for the CDR3: TGTGCCAGCGACGGGACTGAAGAGTTTACACATAGCAATCAGCCCCAGCATTTT.

This chain joins TRBV3-1 (or the pseudogene TRBV3-2) and TRBJ2-7, with 7 bases matching TRBD2. V trimming: 4 bases; J trimming: 13 bases; junction bases outside the gene matches: 13. Germline V CDR1 and CDR2: LGHDT, YNNKEL (reference sequence). CDR3 length: 13 residues. The CDR3 coding sequence is TGTGCCAGCAGCCGCGGTACTAGCGAGATCTATTACTTC. It is translated as CASSRGTSEIYYF.

V is TRBV9 and J is TRBJ1-1; no firm D call. The ends were cut back, 3 bases at V and 5 bases at J, with 14 bases in the middle. This CDR3 has 14 amino acids. The germline gives CDR1 SGDLS, CDR2 YYNGEE. The CDR3 spells CASSAITGETEAFF. The CDR3 DNA sequence: TGTGCCAGCAGCGCCATAACCGGGGAAACTGAAGCTTTCTTT.

The chain is built from TRBV10-2 and TRBJ2-7; TRBD2 might be the D (6 bases). The CDR3 extends over 14 amino acids. Germline V lookup: CDR1 WSHSY, CDR2 SAAADI. V gave up 5 bases and J gave up 2 bases, with 13 bases separating them. The CDR3 loop reads CASSSAGPTYEQYF. The CDR3 nucleotides are TGCGCCAGCAGTTCAGCGGGCCCGACCTACGAGCAGTACTTC.